This T cell receptor beta chain was recovered during a study of T cells in Graves' hyperthyroidism and ophthalmopathy. Study observations and caveats: In the analysis, a 13 V-J model separated ophthalmopathy from stable hyperthyroidism.

This clonotype was picked up many times. Antigen: not known. Exclusion criteria comprised uncontrolled infection, other autoimmune disease, pregnancy or lactation. Every diagnosis used clinical symptoms, serum thyroxine and TRAb, thyroid ultrasound and orbital computed tomography. There were TCR beta CDR3 regions amplified from RNA transcripts. HTBI primers were employed in a first-round RT-PCR of the TCR CDR3. TCRdb re-derived calls from the multiplex PCR reads in MiXCR, one entry per CDR3 protein. The sample carries around 300,000 distinct CDR3 sequences, roughly an eighth recorded once. Sequencing was done on a sample of blood. The receptor was derived from a middle-aged woman with Graves' hyperthyroidism.

Here the CDR3 DNA reads TGTGCCAGCAGCTTACCGGGGACTAGCGGGCAAGAGACCCAGTACTTC. Its translation is CASSLPGTSGQETQYF. This chain joins TRBV13 and TRBJ2-5; 12 bases are a match to TRBD2. Per the germline V gene, CDR1 is PRHDT and CDR2 is FYEKMQ (reference sequence). CDR3 length: 16 amino acids. With V trimmed by 2 bases and J by 2 bases, 3 bases remained unmatched.